The 11 T cell receptor beta chains below were found in one sample sequenced in a study of regulatory T cells in long-lasting Graves disease. Specified time point: newly diagnosed GD, antithyroid drugs for less than 3 months. Extracted PBMC RNA gave rise to the TCR library. Building the TCR beta libraries relied on iRepertoire HTBI primers, and CDR3 regions underwent Arm-PCR. TCRdb reprocessed the multiplex PCR reads via MiXCR and lists one record per CDR3 protein. Of around 470,000 distinct CDR3 sequences listed, 14% are singletons. The sample was also reused in another study, on T cells in Graves' hyperthyroidism and ophthalmopathy.

The sample here was peripheral blood mononuclear cells (PBMCs), taken at new diagnosis, from a patient treated with antithyroid drugs. The receptors were sampled from a woman aged 45-65 years with Graves disease.

This clonotype was seen repeatedly, ten times or more. The gene calls are TRBV20-1 and TRBJ2-1, with TRBD2 matching over 9 bases. CDR1 and CDR2 (germline): DFQATT, SNEGSKA (reference sequence). The CDR3 is made up of 12 amino acids. V gave up 5 bases and J gave up 13 bases; unmatched junction bases: 9. CDR3 nucleotides: TGCAGTGCTGGGACCACTAGCGGGTCTCAGTTCTTC. This sequence encodes CSAGTTSGSQFF.

The table lists this clonotype with many counts. V is TRBV7-3 and J is TRBJ2-2; a possible D gene is TRBD2 (6 bases). Germline V gene lookup returns CDR1 SGHTA and CDR2 FQGTGA. CDR3 size: 17 residues. Trimming took off 4 bases at V and 1 base at J, with 16 bases between the two ends. The CDR3 DNA sequence: TGTGCCAGCAGCTCAAGCCTAGCGCCGAGGAACACCGGGGAGCTGTTTTTT. As protein: CASSSSLAPRNTGELFF.

This clonotype appeared a few times. This may arise from a read error, as a much more abundant clone is one base away. The genes are TRBV11-2 and TRBJ1-5; perhaps TRBD1 as D (5 bases). Germline V gene data show CDR1 as SGHAT and CDR2 as FQNNGV. The CDR3 length is 15 residues. Trimming left V 5 bases short and J 4 bases short, with 15 bases between. CDR3 residues: CASSQDGGFNQPQHF. The CDR3, as DNA: TGTGCCAGCAGCCAAGATGGGGGGTTTAATCAGCCCCAGCATTTT.

In its sample, this clonotype was seen many times. This chain links TRBV3-1 with TRBJ1-5; D remains unclear. V lost 3 bases and J lost 2, with 17 bases in between. CDR1 and CDR2 (germline): LGHDT, YNNKEL (reference sequence). The CDR3 is 17 residues long. The CDR3 sequence is CASSHKGGITGNQPQHF. DNA of the CDR3: TGTGCCAGCAGCCACAAGGGAGGGATTACCGGCAATCAGCCCCAGCATTTT. The complete variable domain, with remaining parts taken from reference TRBV3-1 and TRBJ1-5, reads DTAVSQTPKYLVTQMGNDKSIKCEQNLGHDTMYWYKQDSKKFLKIMFSYNNKELIINETVPNRFSPKSPDKAHLNLHINSLELGDSAVYFCASSHKGGITGNQPQHFGDGTRLSIL.

The chain uses TRBV6-1 and TRBJ1-5; the D gene is possibly TRBD1 (6 bases). Germline assignment: CDR1 MNHNS and CDR2 SASEGT. V shed 2 bases and J shed 5 bases, with 19 bases lying between them. This CDR3 has 17 amino acids. CDR3 in amino acids: CASSEIYPQQGHQPQHF. The CDR3 DNA reads TGTGCCAGCAGTGAAATTTACCCTCAACAGGGACATCAGCCCCAGCATTTT.

This clonotype was detected many times. The rearrangement links TRBV7-8 to TRBJ1-4; a possible D gene is TRBD1 (5 bases). Germline V lookup: CDR1 SGHVS, CDR2 FQNEAQ. The V gene lost 4 bases and the J gene lost 6 bases, with 15 bases spanning the gap. The CDR3 loop spans 15 amino acids. CDR3 bases: TGTGCCAGCAGCTATACCCGGGGGTGGTATGAAAAACTGTTTTTT. It specifies CASSYTRGWYEKLFF.

The rearrangement links TRBV5-1 to TRBJ2-2, with D perhaps assigned TRBD1 or TRBD2 (5 bases each). V dropped 0 bases and J dropped 6 bases, with 12 bases sitting between them. The CDR3 spans 15 residues. The germline V gene has CDR1 SGHRS and CDR2 YFSETQ. The CDR3 nucleotides are TGCGCCAGCAGCTTGGCCGAGGGGATCCCCGGGGAGCTGTTTTTT. As protein: CASSLAEGIPGELFF.

This clonotype has more than one count but fewer than ten. The chain is built from TRBV4-1 and TRBJ1-1; D call uncertain. Germline-derived CDR1 and CDR2 are MGHRA and YSYEKL. Between the trimmed V and J ends, which lost 4 bases and 4 bases, there was a span of 19 bases. This CDR3 is built from 16 residues. CDR3 residues: CASSPPSQEGITEAFF. In nucleotides, the CDR3 is TGCGCCAGCAGCCCACCCTCCCAGGAGGGTATCACTGAAGCTTTCTTT.

This clonotype was detected many times. J is TRBJ2-7 and V is TRBV5-6; 7 positions agree with TRBD1. Per the germline V gene, CDR1 is SGHDT and CDR2 is YYEEEE. The CDR3 has 14 residues. V shed 4 bases, J shed 1 base, and the junction held 5 bases outside the gene matches. CDR3 protein: CASSKGQPSYEQYF. In DNA, the CDR3 is TGTGCCAGCAGCAAGGGACAGCCGTCCTACGAGCAGTACTTC.

This clonotype was picked up many times. The chain combines TRBV3-1 with TRBJ1-1; D is unclear. This CDR3 region has 14 residues. Trimming stripped 1 base from V and 3 bases from J, with 9 bases between. The germline gives CDR1 LGHDT, CDR2 YNNKEL (reference sequence). The CDR3 nucleotides read TGTGCCAGCAGCCAAGTAGGAGGAGACACTGAAGCTTTCTTT. This translates into CASSQVGGDTEAFF.

V and J are TRBV30 and TRBJ2-1; 13 nucleotides line up with TRBD2. In germline, CDR1 is GTSNPN, CDR2 SVGIG (reference sequence). This CDR3 is 19 amino acids long. Unmatched junction bases numbered 12, after V lost 0 bases and J lost 4 bases. Here the CDR3 reads CAWSVTRTSGRSGYNEQFF. CDR3 bases: TGTGCCTGGAGTGTAACGAGGACTAGCGGGAGATCGGGTTACAATGAGCAGTTCTTC.